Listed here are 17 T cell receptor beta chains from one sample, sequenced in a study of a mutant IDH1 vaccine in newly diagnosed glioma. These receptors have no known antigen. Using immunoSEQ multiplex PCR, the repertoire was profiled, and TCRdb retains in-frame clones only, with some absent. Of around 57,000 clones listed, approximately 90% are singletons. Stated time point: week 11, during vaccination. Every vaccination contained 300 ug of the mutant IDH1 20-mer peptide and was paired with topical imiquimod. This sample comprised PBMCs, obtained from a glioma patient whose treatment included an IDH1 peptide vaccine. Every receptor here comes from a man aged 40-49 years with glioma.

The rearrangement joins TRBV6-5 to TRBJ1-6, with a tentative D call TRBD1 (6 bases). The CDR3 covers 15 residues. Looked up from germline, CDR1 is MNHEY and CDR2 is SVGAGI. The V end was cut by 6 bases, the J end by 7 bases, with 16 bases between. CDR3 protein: CASRKPGDWNSPLHF. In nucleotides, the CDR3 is TGTGCCAGCAGAAAACCAGGGGACTGGAATTCACCCCTCCACTTT.

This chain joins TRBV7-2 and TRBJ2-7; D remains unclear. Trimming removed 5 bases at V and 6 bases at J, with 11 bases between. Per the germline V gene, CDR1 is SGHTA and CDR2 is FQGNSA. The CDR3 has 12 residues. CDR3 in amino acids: CASSRIQREQYF. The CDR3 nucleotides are TGTGCCAGCAGCCGTATCCAGCGCGAGCAGTACTTC.

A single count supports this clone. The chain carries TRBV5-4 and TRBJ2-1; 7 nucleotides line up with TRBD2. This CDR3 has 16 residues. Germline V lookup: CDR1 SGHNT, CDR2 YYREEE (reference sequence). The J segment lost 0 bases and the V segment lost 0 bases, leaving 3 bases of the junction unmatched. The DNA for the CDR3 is TGTGCCAGCAGCTTGGGTGGCGGGGGCTCCTACAATGAGCAGTTCTTC. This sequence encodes CASSLGGGGSYNEQFF. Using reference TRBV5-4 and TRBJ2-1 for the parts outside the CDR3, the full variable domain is ETGVTQSPTHLIKTRGQQVTLRCSSQSGHNTVSWYQQALGQGPQFIFQYYREEENGRGNFPPRFSGLQFPNYSSELNVNALELDDSALYLCASSLGGGGSYNEQFFGPGTRLTVL.

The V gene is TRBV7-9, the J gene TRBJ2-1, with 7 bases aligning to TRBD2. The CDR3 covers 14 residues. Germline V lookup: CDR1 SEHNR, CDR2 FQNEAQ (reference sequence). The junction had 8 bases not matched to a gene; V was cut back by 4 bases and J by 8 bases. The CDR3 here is CASSSSRLAHEQFF. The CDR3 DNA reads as TGTGCCAGCAGCTCGAGCCGACTAGCCCATGAGCAGTTCTTC.

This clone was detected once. The CDR3 nucleotides read TGTGCCAGCTCGGATATGAACACTGAAGCTTTCTTT. This sequence encodes CASSDMNTEAFF. The chain recombines TRBV18 with TRBJ1-1; D is ambiguous. The CDR3 sequence is 12 residues long. Trimming pared 6 bases from V and 0 bases from J, leaving 5 bases between. Germline assignment: CDR1 KGHSH and CDR2 LQKENI.

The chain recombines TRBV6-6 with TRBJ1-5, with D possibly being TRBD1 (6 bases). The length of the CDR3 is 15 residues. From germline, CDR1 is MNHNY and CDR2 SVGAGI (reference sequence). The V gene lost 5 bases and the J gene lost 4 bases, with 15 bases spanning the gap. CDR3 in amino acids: CASSDKTGPNQPQHF. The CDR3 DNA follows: TGTGCCAGCAGTGATAAGACAGGACCTAATCAGCCCCAGCATTTT.

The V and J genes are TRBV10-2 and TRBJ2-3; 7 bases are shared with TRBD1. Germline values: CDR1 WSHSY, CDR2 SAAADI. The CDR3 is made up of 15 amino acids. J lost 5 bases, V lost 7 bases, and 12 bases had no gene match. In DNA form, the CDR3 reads TGCGCCAGCACCCAAGACAGGGTGGATGTAGATACGCAGTATTTT. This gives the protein CASTQDRVDVDTQYF.

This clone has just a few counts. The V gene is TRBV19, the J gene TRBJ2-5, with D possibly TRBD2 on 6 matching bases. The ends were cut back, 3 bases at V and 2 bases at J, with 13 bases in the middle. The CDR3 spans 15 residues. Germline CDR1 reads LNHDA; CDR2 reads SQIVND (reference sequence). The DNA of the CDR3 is TGTGCCAGTAGTATGGTTGCGGGACCTCAAGAGACCCAGTACTTC. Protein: CASSMVAGPQETQYF.

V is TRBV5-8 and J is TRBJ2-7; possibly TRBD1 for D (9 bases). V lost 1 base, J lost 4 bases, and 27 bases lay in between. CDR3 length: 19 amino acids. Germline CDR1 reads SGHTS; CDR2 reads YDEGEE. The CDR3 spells CASSLIAGQGVNSAYEQYF. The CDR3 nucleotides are TGTGCCAGCAGCTTGATAGCGGGACAGGGAGTCAATTCGGCGTACGAGCAGTACTTC.

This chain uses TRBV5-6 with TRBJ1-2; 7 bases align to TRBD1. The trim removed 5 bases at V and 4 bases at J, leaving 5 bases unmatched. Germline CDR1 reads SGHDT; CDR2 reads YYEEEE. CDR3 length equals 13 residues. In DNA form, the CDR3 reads TGTGCCAGCAGTCTGACAGGGTCCTATGGCTACACCTTC. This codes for CASSLTGSYGYTF. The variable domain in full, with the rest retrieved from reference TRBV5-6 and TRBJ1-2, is DAGVTQSPTHLIKTRGQQVTLRCSPKSGHDTVSWYQQALGQGPQFIFQYYEEEERQRGNFPDRFSGHQFPNYSSELNVNALLLGDSALYLCASSLTGSYGYTFGSGTRLTVV.

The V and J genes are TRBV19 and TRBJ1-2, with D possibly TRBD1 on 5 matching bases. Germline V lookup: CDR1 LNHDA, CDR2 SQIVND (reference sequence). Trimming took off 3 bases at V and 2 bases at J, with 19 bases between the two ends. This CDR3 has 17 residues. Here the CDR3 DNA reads TGTGCCAGTAGTATTAGTCTTTCGACAGCCGACAACTATGGCTACACCTTC. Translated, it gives CASSISLSTADNYGYTF.

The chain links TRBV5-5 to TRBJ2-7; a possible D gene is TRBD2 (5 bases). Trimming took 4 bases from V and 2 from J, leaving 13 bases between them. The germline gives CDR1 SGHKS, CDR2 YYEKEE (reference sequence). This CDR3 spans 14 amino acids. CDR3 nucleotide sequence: TGTGCCAGCAGCCCCGCCCGAGGGACCTACGAGCAGTACGTC. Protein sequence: CASSPARGTYEQYV.

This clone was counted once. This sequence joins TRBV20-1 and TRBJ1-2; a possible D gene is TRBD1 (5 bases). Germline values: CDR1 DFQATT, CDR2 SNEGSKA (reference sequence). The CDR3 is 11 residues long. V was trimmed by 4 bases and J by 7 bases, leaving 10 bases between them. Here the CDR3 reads CSAIQGFGYTF. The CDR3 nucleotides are TGCAGTGCTATCCAGGGTTTTGGCTACACCTTC.

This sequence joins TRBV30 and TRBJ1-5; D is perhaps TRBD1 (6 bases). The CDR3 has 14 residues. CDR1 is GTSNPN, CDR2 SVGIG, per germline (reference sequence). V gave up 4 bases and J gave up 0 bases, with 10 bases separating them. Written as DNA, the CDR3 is TGTGCCTGGAACAGGGCGGATAGCAATCAGCCCCAGCATTTT. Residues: CAWNRADSNQPQHF.

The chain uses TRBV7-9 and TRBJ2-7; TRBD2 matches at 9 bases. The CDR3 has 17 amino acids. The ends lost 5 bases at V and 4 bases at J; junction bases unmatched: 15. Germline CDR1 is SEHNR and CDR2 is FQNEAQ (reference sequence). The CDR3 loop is CASSRDLSGSVGYEQYF. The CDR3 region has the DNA TGTGCCAGCAGCCGGGACCTTAGCGGGAGTGTTGGATACGAGCAGTACTTC.

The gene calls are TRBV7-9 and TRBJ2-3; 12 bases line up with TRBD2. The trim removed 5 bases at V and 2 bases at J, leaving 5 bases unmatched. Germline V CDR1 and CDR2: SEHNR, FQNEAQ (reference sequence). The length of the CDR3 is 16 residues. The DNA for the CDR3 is TGTGCCAGCAGCACCGGACTAGCGGGAAACACAGATACGCAGTATTTT. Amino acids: CASSTGLAGNTDTQYF. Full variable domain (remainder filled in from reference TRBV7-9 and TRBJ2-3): DTGVSQNPRHKITKRGQNVTFRCDPISEHNRLYWYRQTLGQGPEFLTYFQNEAQLEKSRLLSDRFSAERPKGSFSTLEIQRTEQGDSAMYLCASSTGLAGNTDTQYFGPGTRLTVL.

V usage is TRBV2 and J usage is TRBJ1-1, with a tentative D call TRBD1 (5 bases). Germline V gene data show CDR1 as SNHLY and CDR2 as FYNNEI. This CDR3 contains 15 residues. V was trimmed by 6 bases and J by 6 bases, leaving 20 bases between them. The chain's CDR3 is CASRADFSGWAEAFF. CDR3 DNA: TGTGCCAGCAGAGCCGATTTTTCAGGGTGGGCTGAAGCTTTCTTT.